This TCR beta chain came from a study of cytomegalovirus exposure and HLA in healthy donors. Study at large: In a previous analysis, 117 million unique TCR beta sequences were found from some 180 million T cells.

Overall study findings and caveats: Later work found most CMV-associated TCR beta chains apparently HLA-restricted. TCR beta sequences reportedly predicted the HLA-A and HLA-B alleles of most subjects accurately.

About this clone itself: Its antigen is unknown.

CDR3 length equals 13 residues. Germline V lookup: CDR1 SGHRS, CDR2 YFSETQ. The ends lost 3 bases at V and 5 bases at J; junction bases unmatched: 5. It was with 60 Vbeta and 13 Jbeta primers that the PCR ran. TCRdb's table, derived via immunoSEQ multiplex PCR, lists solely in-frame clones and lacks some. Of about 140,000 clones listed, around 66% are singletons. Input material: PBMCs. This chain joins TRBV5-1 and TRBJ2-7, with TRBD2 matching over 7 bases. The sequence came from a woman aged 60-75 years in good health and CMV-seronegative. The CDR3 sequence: CASSSVGLDEQYF. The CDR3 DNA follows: TGCGCCAGCAGCTCGGTAGGACTAGACGAGCAGTACTTC.